What follows are 4 T cell receptor beta chains derived from one specimen sequenced in a study of early T cells in non-severe SARS-CoV-2 infection. TCRdb independently ran MiXCR on the 5' RACE reads; one entry per CDR3 protein. The top ten hold 24% of the sample, which has around 27,000 distinct CDR3 sequences, about 5% seen once. Material: whole blood. The receptors were sampled from an adult who was a healthcare worker with PCR-confirmed SARS-CoV-2 infection or an uninfected control (not recorded which).

The sample holds many counts of this clonotype. The CDR3 DNA follows: TGTGCCATCAGTGAGGGAGGGAACCGGGAGACCCAGTACTTC. As protein: CAISEGGNRETQYF. The chain links TRBV10-3 to TRBJ2-5; perhaps TRBD2 as D (6 bases). V was clipped by 2 bases and J by 5 bases, with 12 bases between them. This CDR3 region has 14 residues. The V gene's germline CDR1 is ENHRY and CDR2 SYGVKD.

This clonotype was counted only a few times. V gene TRBV6-1 combines with J gene TRBJ2-6, with 7 bases aligning to TRBD1. CDR1 and CDR2 (germline): MNHNS, SASEGT. The V segment lost 4 bases and the J segment 4 bases; nucleotides outside the gene matches: 4. CDR3 length: 15 residues. The CDR3 loop is CASSGQGSGANVLTF. The CDR3 DNA reads as TGTGCCAGCAGTGGACAGGGTTCAGGGGCCAACGTCCTGACTTTC.

This clonotype was detected ten times or more. The V gene is TRBV4-3, the J gene TRBJ2-2; 11 nucleotides align to TRBD2. With 3 bases clipped from V and 1 base from J, the junction kept 1 base outside the gene matches. The CDR3 contains 16 residues. Looked up from germline, CDR1 is LGHNA and CDR2 is YSLEER. The CDR3 reads CASSQTSGVNTGELFF. CDR3 coding DNA: TGCGCCAGCAGCCAGACTAGCGGGGTGAACACCGGGGAGCTGTTTTTT.

The V gene is TRBV7-9, the J gene TRBJ1-1; TRBD1 agrees at 10 bases. The J segment lost 5 bases and the V segment lost 1 base, leaving 4 bases of the junction unmatched. Germline assignment: CDR1 SEHNR and CDR2 FQNEAQ (reference sequence). This CDR3 is 15 amino acids long. The CDR3 nucleotides are TGTGCCAGCAGCTTAGTCCGGACAGGGGGGACTGAAGCTTTCTTT. As protein: CASSLVRTGGTEAFF.